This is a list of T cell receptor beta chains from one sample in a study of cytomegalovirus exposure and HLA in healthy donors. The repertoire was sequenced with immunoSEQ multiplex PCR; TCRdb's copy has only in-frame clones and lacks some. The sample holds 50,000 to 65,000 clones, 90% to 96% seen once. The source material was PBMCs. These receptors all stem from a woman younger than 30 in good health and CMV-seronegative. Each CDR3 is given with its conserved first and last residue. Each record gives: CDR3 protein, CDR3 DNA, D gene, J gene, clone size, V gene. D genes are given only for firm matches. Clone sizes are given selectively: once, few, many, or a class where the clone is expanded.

CDR3: CASSTSGREYF
DNA: TGTGCCAGCAGCACCAGCGGGAGGGAGTACTTC
D: TRBD2
J: TRBJ2-7
size: .
V: TRBV7-9

CDR3: CASSLLGTSGRAKRYF
DNA: TGTGCCAGCAGCTTGTTGGGGACTAGCGGGAGGGCTAAGCGGTACTTC
D: TRBD2
J: TRBJ2-7
size: .
V: TRBV5-4

CDR3: CASSLGQGVVHEQYF
DNA: TGTGCCAGCAGTTTAGGACAGGGGGTTGTCCACGAGCAGTACTTC
D: TRBD1
J: TRBJ2-7
size: .
V: TRBV28

CDR3: CSVEDTVGPGYTF
DNA: TGCAGCGTTGAAGACACAGTGGGGCCGGGCTACACCTTC
D: .
J: TRBJ1-2
size: .
V: TRBV29-1

CDR3: CASSPGGAYPPRQYF
DNA: TGTGCCAGCAGCCCCGGAGGGGCTTACCCCCCACGGCAGTACTTC
D: .
J: TRBJ2-7
size: once
V: TRBV28

CDR3: CSVGGLAGGIGELFF
DNA: TGCAGCGTTGGGGGACTAGCGGGGGGCATCGGGGAGCTGTTTTTT
D: TRBD2
J: TRBJ2-2
size: .
V: TRBV29-1

CDR3: CASSLTGDTEAFF
DNA: TGTGCCAGCAGCTTGACAGGGGACACTGAAGCTTTCTTT
D: TRBD1
J: TRBJ1-1
size: once
V: TRBV7-3

CDR3: CASSLGATEAFF
DNA: TGTGCCAGCAGCTTAGGGGCCACTGAAGCTTTCTTT
D: .
J: TRBJ1-1
size: .
V: TRBV7-9

CDR3: CASSQVGGAVNEQFF
DNA: TGCGCCAGCAGCCAAGTCGGGGGGGCGGTCAATGAGCAGTTCTTC
D: TRBD2
J: TRBJ2-1
size: .
V: TRBV4-1

CDR3: CASSLFGGGAEAFF
DNA: TGTGCCAGCAGTTTATTTGGCGGGGGGGCTGAAGCTTTCTTT
D: .
J: TRBJ1-1
size: .
V: TRBV28

CDR3: CASRRDRGTGELFF
DNA: TGTGCCAGCAGACGGGACAGGGGGACCGGGGAGCTGTTTTTT
D: TRBD1
J: TRBJ2-2
size: .
V: TRBV2

CDR3: CASSYQQGAYEQYF
DNA: TGTGCCAGCAGTTACCAACAGGGGGCGTACGAGCAGTACTTC
D: TRBD1
J: TRBJ2-7
size: .
V: TRBV6-5

CDR3: CAISGFQGAGETQYF
DNA: TGTGCCATCAGTGGTTTTCAGGGGGCGGGGGAGACCCAGTACTTC
D: TRBD1
J: TRBJ2-5
size: .
V: TRBV10-3

CDR3: CASSWTRGGELFF
DNA: TGTGCCAGCAGTTGGACTCGGGGCGGGGAGCTGTTTTTT
D: .
J: TRBJ2-2
size: .
V: TRBV27

CDR3: CASGGSTDTQYF
DNA: TGTGCCAGCGGAGGTAGCACAGATACGCAGTATTTT
D: .
J: TRBJ2-3
size: .
V: TRBV25-1

CDR3: CASSPRPGLLAGSYEQYF
DNA: TGTGCCAGCAGCCCCCGGCCCGGACTGCTAGCGGGCTCCTACGAGCAGTACTTC
D: TRBD2
J: TRBJ2-7
size: .
V: TRBV27

CDR3: CASSVVGARDTQYF
DNA: TGTGCCAGCAGCGTAGTTGGGGCGAGAGATACGCAGTATTTT
D: .
J: TRBJ2-3
size: .
V: TRBV9

CDR3: CASSPGGGTGANVLTF
DNA: TGTGCCAGCAGCCCCGGGGGGGGCACTGGGGCCAACGTCCTGACTTTC
D: TRBD2
J: TRBJ2-6
size: .
V: TRBV7-2

CDR3: CASSLWRRGLSSYEQYF
DNA: TGTGCCAGCAGCTTGTGGCGCCGGGGTTTATCGTCCTACGAGCAGTACTTC
D: .
J: TRBJ2-7
size: .
V: TRBV5-4

CDR3: CASSPPGLRDTDTQYF
DNA: TGTGCCAGCTCACCACCGGGACTCCGAGACACAGATACGCAGTATTTT
D: .
J: TRBJ2-3
size: .
V: TRBV18

CDR3: CASSPRGGRETQYF
DNA: TGCGCCAGCAGCCCCCGCGGGGGGCGTGAGACCCAGTACTTC
D: TRBD2
J: TRBJ2-5
size: .
V: TRBV5-1

CDR3: CASSFTGGGYNEQFF
DNA: TGTGCCAGCAGCTTCACTGGCGGGGGTTACAATGAGCAGTTCTTC
D: TRBD2
J: TRBJ2-1
size: .
V: TRBV13

CDR3: CATPRDITNYGYTF
DNA: TGTGCCACCCCCCGGGACATAACTAACTATGGCTACACCTTC
D: .
J: TRBJ1-2
size: once
V: TRBV6-7

CDR3: CASSNIQGTYGYTF
DNA: TGCGCCAGCAGCAACATACAGGGTACCTATGGCTACACCTTC
D: .
J: TRBJ1-2
size: .
V: TRBV4-3

CDR3: CASSQRGGGGNTEAFF
DNA: TGCGCCAGCAGCCAAAGGGGCGGGGGGGGGAACACTGAAGCTTTCTTT
D: .
J: TRBJ1-1
size: .
V: TRBV4-3

CDR3: CASSLGFREETQYF
DNA: TGCGCCAGCAGCTTGGGGTTCCGGGAGGAGACCCAGTACTTC
D: .
J: TRBJ2-5
size: .
V: TRBV5-1

CDR3: CASSLALDTQYF
DNA: TGTGCCAGCAGCTTGGCCTTAGATACGCAGTATTTT
D: .
J: TRBJ2-3
size: once
V: TRBV5-5

CDR3: CASQKPSGRGEQFF
DNA: TGTGCCAGCCAAAAGCCTAGCGGTAGGGGTGAGCAGTTCTTC
D: TRBD2
J: TRBJ2-1
size: .
V: TRBV28

CDR3: CASRHRDIRTDTQYF
DNA: TGTGCCAGCAGACACCGGGACATACGCACAGATACGCAGTATTTT
D: .
J: TRBJ2-3
size: .
V: TRBV6-5

CDR3: CASSLLGRGGTEAFF
DNA: TGTGCCAGCAGTTTGTTGGGGAGGGGGGGCACTGAAGCTTTCTTT
D: .
J: TRBJ1-1
size: .
V: TRBV28

CDR3: CASSPGQNTEAFF
DNA: TGTGCCAGCAGCCCTGGCCAAAACACTGAAGCTTTCTTT
D: .
J: TRBJ1-1
size: once
V: TRBV11-2

CDR3: CASSRNRGITGELFF
DNA: TGTGCCAGCAGCCGGAACAGGGGGATCACCGGGGAGCTGTTTTTT
D: TRBD1
J: TRBJ2-2
size: .
V: TRBV7-9

CDR3: CAQAGTLYNEQFF
DNA: TGTGCCCAAGCCGGGACACTTTACAATGAGCAGTTCTTC
D: .
J: TRBJ2-1
size: .
V: TRBV7-9

CDR3: CASSEGVRYEQYF
DNA: TGTGCCAGCAGTGAGGGAGTCAGATACGAGCAGTACTTC
D: .
J: TRBJ2-7
size: .
V: TRBV2

CDR3: CAWSKGTVYNQPQHF
DNA: TGTGCCTGGAGCAAGGGGACAGTCTACAATCAGCCCCAGCATTTT
D: TRBD1
J: TRBJ1-5
size: .
V: TRBV30

CDR3: CASSLRPTSGTTPNEQFF
DNA: TGTGCCAGCAGCTTACGGCCAACTAGCGGGACCACCCCTAATGAGCAGTTCTTC
D: TRBD2
J: TRBJ2-1
size: .
V: TRBV7-3

CDR3: CASTTTSGGPYVLTF
DNA: TGTGCCAGCACCACGACAAGTGGGGGCCCCTACGTCCTGACTTTC
D: .
J: TRBJ2-6
size: .
V: TRBV7-2

CDR3: CASSSSGRAVLYEQFF
DNA: TGTGCCAGCAGCTCCAGCGGGAGGGCCGTATTATATGAGCAGTTCTTC
D: TRBD2
J: TRBJ2-1
size: once
V: TRBV11-1

CDR3: CASSLVRQGALGYTF
DNA: TGTGCCAGCAGCTTAGTCCGACAGGGGGCCCTAGGCTACACCTTC
D: TRBD1
J: TRBJ1-2
size: once
V: TRBV7-2

CDR3: CASTLGAGFNEQFF
DNA: TGTGCCAGTACCCTGGGGGCAGGGTTTAATGAGCAGTTCTTC
D: .
J: TRBJ2-1
size: .
V: TRBV19

CDR3: CASSEPVEQYF
DNA: TGTGCCAGCAGTGAACCGGTCGAGCAGTACTTC
D: .
J: TRBJ2-7
size: .
V: TRBV6-1

CDR3: CSAPTRTGYNEQFF
DNA: TGCAGCGCCCCGACCCGGACAGGGTACAATGAGCAGTTCTTC
D: TRBD1
J: TRBJ2-1
size: once
V: TRBV29-1